This TCR beta chain was captured in a study of blood T cell repertoires in COVID-19. At the level of the study: Collection of acute and convalescent COVID-19 samples took place in the United States, Italy and Spain. Sources were T cells, B-cell-depleted T cells, or PBMCs; the material itself was cDNA or gDNA.

Germline assignment: CDR1 MGHDK and CDR2 SYGVNS. V was pared by 2 bases and J by 0 bases, with 13 bases between. The CDR3 contains 16 residues. Authors' methods: Reference gene primer amplification gave nucleated cell count estimates. Clones were sequenced by immunoSEQ multiplex PCR, and TCRdb holds only the in-frame ones, with some missing. Clonal size and the V and J genes are those of that table, whereas D and trimming came from the DNA. The sample lists some 120,000 clones, over 70% occurring once. The receptor was isolated from a man of 80 years or more with active or convalescent COVID-19. The rearrangement uses TRBV25-1 and TRBJ1-2; a possible D gene is TRBD1 (5 bases). Sequencing was performed on peripheral blood. CDR3 sequence reads: CASSEGASTANYGYTF. The CDR3 region has the DNA TGTGCCAGCAGTGAAGGGGCCTCGACAGCTAACTATGGCTACACCTTC.